The next 20 T cell receptor beta chains were all read from a single sample in a study of T cell changes during pregnancy in multiple sclerosis. Sequencing was performed with immunoSEQ multiplex PCR; in TCRdb, only in-frame clones are kept and a portion is missing. This table has roughly 32,000 clones, more than 75% appearing once. Sequences were derived from CD4+ T cells from peripheral blood mononuclear cells, sampled in the second trimester of pregnancy. The receptors derive from a female donor in good health, enrolled as a control in a pregnancy study.

The rearrangement uses TRBV11-2 and TRBJ1-3, with D possibly being TRBD1 (5 bases). Germline lookup yields CDR1 SGHAT and CDR2 FQNNGV. The CDR3 is 17 amino acids. V was pared by 0 bases and J by 0 bases, with 12 bases between. The CDR3 protein is CASSLEAGPSSGNTIYF. The CDR3 DNA reads TGTGCCAGCAGCTTAGAGGCAGGGCCCAGCTCTGGAAACACCATATATTTT. Variable domain in full (rest from reference TRBV11-2 and TRBJ1-3): EAGVAQSPRYKIIEKRQSVAFWCNPISGHATLYWYQQILGQGPKLLIQFQNNGVVDDSQLPKDRFSAERLKGVDSTLKIQPAKLEDSAVYLCASSLEAGPSSGNTIYFGEGSWLTVV.

This clone qualifies as medium-sized (0.01 to 0.1%). The chain combines TRBV10-3 with TRBJ1-2; 9 bases map to TRBD1. The length of the CDR3 is 13 residues. The ends lost 4 bases at V and 7 bases at J; junction bases unmatched: 4. Germline V gene sequence: CDR1 ENHRY, CDR2 SYGVKD. CDR3 coding DNA: TGTGCCATCAGTGTGGACAGGGGATTTGGCTACACCTTC. Amino acid sequence: CAISVDRGFGYTF.

The chain couples TRBV10-1 to TRBJ1-4; tentative D call: TRBD1 (5 bases). CDR3 size: 15 residues. The V end lost 2 bases, the J end lost 8 bases, and 15 bases lay between the germline ends. CDR1 is WNHNN and CDR2 is SYGVQD in the germline V gene (reference sequence). The CDR3 DNA reads as TGCGCCAGCAGTGAGGGAACAGGCGCCCGGGAAAAACTGTTTTTT. Protein product: CASSEGTGAREKLFF.

The chain employs TRBV12-5 and TRBJ2-3; no clear D gene. Trimming stripped 4 bases from V and 7 bases from J, with 6 bases between. The germline V gene encodes CDR1 LGHNT and CDR2 FRNRAP. There are 11 residues in the CDR3. The CDR3 protein is CASGSTYTQYF. CDR3 coding DNA: TGTGCTAGTGGTTCTACTTATACGCAGTATTTT.

J is TRBJ2-5 and V is TRBV30; 9 bases map to TRBD1. Per the germline V gene, CDR1 is GTSNPN and CDR2 is SVGIG (reference sequence). V lost 5 bases, J lost 2 bases, and 9 bases stayed unmatched. The CDR3 is 15 amino acids. This CDR3 is CAWGRGQGKQETQYF. The CDR3 coding sequence is TGTGCCTGGGGGAGGGGACAGGGAAAACAAGAGACCCAGTACTTC.

The chain has TRBV30 and TRBJ2-3; D perhaps matches TRBD1 (8 bases). The V end lost 8 bases, the J end lost 6 bases, and 15 bases lay between the germline ends. The CDR3 has 12 amino acids. Germline loops: CDR1 GTSNPN, CDR2 SVGIG (reference sequence). CDR3 DNA: TGTGCCAGGGACAGGCGGGGGGATACGCAGTATTTT. It yields the protein CARDRRGDTQYF.

Here the CDR3 DNA reads TGCGCCAGCAGCAGGGGCTACGAGCAGTACTTC. Residues: CASSRGYEQYF. The V call is TRBV10-1, the J call TRBJ2-7; D possibly corresponds to TRBD1 (6 bases). V lost 6 bases, J lost 3 bases, and 6 bases lay in between. Germline V CDR1 and CDR2: WNHNN, SYGVQD (reference sequence). The CDR3 loop spans 11 amino acids.

This clone has more than one count but fewer than ten. V is TRBV9 and J is TRBJ1-2, with D hard to call. With 4 bases removed from V and 1 base from J, the gap between germline ends came to 11 bases. From germline, CDR1 is SGDLS and CDR2 YYNGEE. CDR3 size: 14 residues. CDR3 bases: TGTGCCAGCAGCCCCCGTCTAGTTAACTATGGCTACACCTTC. It specifies CASSPRLVNYGYTF.

About this clone: The junction differs from germline at one of its ends, possibly a read error. J is TRBJ1-2 and V is TRBV30, with 7 bases matching TRBD1. The CDR3 is 13 residues long. Germline CDR1 is GTSNPN and CDR2 is SVGIG (reference sequence). As DNA, the CDR3 is TGTGCGTGGACCACGGGACAGAACTATGGCTACACCTTC. Translation gives CAWTTGQNYGYTF.

The CDR3, as DNA: TGCGCCAGCAGCCAAGAATCTGGGCTAGCGGGAGAAAATGAGCAGTTCTTC. Its translation: CASSQESGLAGENEQFF. The V call is TRBV4-3, the J call TRBJ2-1; 10 bases agree with TRBD2. The CDR3 spans 17 residues. V was pared by 0 bases and J by 7 bases, with 9 bases of the junction left unmatched. The germline V gene has CDR1 LGHNA and CDR2 YSLEER.

V and J are TRBV6-5 and TRBJ1-4; D is unclear. This CDR3 has 15 residues. The germline V and J ends were trimmed by 6 bases and 0 bases, with 11 bases remaining between them. Germline CDR1 is MNHEY and CDR2 is SVGAGI. The CDR3 sequence: CASRPTGATNEKLFF. The CDR3 bases are TGTGCCAGCAGGCCGACGGGAGCAACTAATGAAAAACTGTTTTTT.

Notes on this clone: Within the sample, other DNA sequences also encode this same CDR3. The CDR3 sequence: CAWSGSGPNYGYTF. CDR3 coding DNA: TGTGCCTGGAGTGGGTCGGGTCCTAACTATGGCTACACCTTC. This rearrangement joins TRBV30 to TRBJ1-2; D gene unclear. The CDR3 spans 14 residues. Germline V gene data show CDR1 as GTSNPN and CDR2 as SVGIG (reference sequence). The V end lost 1 base, the J end lost 0 bases, and 9 bases lay between the germline ends.

This chain uses TRBV30 with TRBJ1-5, with D hard to call. With 1 base removed from V and 3 bases from J, the gap between germline ends came to 10 bases. Germline lookup yields CDR1 GTSNPN and CDR2 SVGIG (reference sequence). CDR3 size: 14 residues. The CDR3 is CAWSGGGLNQPQHF. The DNA of the CDR3 is TGTGCCTGGAGTGGGGGAGGGCTCAATCAGCCCCAGCATTTT.

The V and J genes are TRBV27 and TRBJ2-5; D possibly corresponds to TRBD1 (6 bases). Trimming shortened V by 7 bases and J by 4 bases, and 16 bases separated the two germline ends. Germline loops: CDR1 MNHEY, CDR2 SMNVEV (reference sequence). This CDR3 has 14 residues. CDR3 coding DNA: TGTGCCAGCAAAACAAGGGGGAAAGGAGAGACCCAGTACTTC. Amino acids: CASKTRGKGETQYF.

The chain employs TRBV28 and TRBJ2-1; D ambiguous. CDR3 length: 14 amino acids. CDR1 MDHEN and CDR2 SYDVKM come from the germline V gene. V was trimmed by 7 bases and J by 12 bases, leaving 22 bases between them. CDR3 in amino acids: CASTRHLYSVGQFF. For the CDR3, the DNA is TGTGCCAGCACCAGACACCTGTACTCTGTGGGGCAGTTCTTC.

This chain links TRBV13 with TRBJ1-1, with D perhaps matching TRBD1 (6 bases). Germline V CDR1 and CDR2: PRHDT, FYEKMQ (reference sequence). CDR3 size: 13 residues. The ends were cut back, 1 base at V and 4 bases at J, with 7 bases in the middle. CDR3 sequence reads: CASSLVGGTEAFF. The CDR3 DNA reads as TGTGCCAGCAGCTTAGTAGGGGGCACTGAAGCTTTCTTT. The entire variable domain, with the rest obtained from reference TRBV13 and TRBJ1-1, is as follows: AAGVIQSPRHLIKEKRETATLKCYPIPRHDTVYWYQQGPGQDPQFLISFYEKMQSDKGSIPDRFSAQQFSDYHSELNMSSLELGDSALYFCASSLVGGTEAFFGQGTRLTVV.

This chain connects TRBV9 to TRBJ2-7; D gene unclear. Germline loops: CDR1 SGDLS, CDR2 YYNGEE. V lost 4 bases to trimming and J lost 0 bases, with 11 bases between them. CDR3 length: 14 amino acids. CDR3 nucleotide sequence: TGTGCCAGCAGCCCAGACTCCAGCTCCTACGAGCAGTACTTC. It encodes CASSPDSSSYEQYF.

The V gene is TRBV5-6, the J gene TRBJ1-1, with D possibly TRBD1 on 5 matching bases. V was shortened by 3 bases and J by 1 base, with 13 bases between the two germline ends. Germline V lookup: CDR1 SGHDT, CDR2 YYEEEE. The CDR3 has 15 residues. The CDR3 loop reads CASSWGLGGNTEAFF. CDR3 in DNA: TGTGCCAGCAGCTGGGGTCTGGGGGGGAACACTGAAGCTTTCTTT.

The rearrangement links TRBV9 to TRBJ1-2; TRBD1 matches at 10 bases. Trimming cost V 4 bases and J 8 bases; bases outside gene matches: 8. CDR3 length: 14 amino acids. Germline V gene sequence: CDR1 SGDLS, CDR2 YYNGEE. The CDR3 reads CASSPDRGRWGYTF. The CDR3 nucleotides are TGTGCCAGCAGCCCAGACAGGGGGCGATGGGGCTACACCTTC.

The rearrangement uses TRBV10-3 and TRBJ2-1; tentatively, D is TRBD2 (6 bases). The CDR3 covers 14 residues. V shed 7 bases and J shed 1 base, with 11 bases lying between them. Germline V gene data show CDR1 as ENHRY and CDR2 as SYGVKD. CDR3 residues: CAIKPEGSYNEQFF. In DNA, the CDR3 is TGTGCCATCAAACCGGAGGGGTCCTACAATGAGCAGTTCTTC.